This T cell receptor (beta chain) came from a study of T cells expressing NK-cell markers (dated by TCRdb to 2020 to 2022). A note on the overall study: In sorted CD3+CD56+NKG2C+, CD3+CD56+NKG2C- and CD3+CD56-NKG2C+ T-cell subsets from roughly 8 donors, TCR beta-chain repertoires were profiled. The libraries were sequenced on Illumina HiSeq 2000/2500, MiSeq or NextSeq, producing 2 x 150 bp reads. Of the eight sequenced donors, seven were found to be HCMV-seropositive and one was found to be HCMV-seronegative. All eight donors whose samples were sequenced were randomly selected healthy volunteers, three of them men and five women. Results the study describes overall, beyond this receptor: Those dominant clonotypes were again the most abundant among CD3+CD56-NKG2C+ cells in four donors, at roughly 25-65%. In six donors, the dominant CD3+CD56+NKG2C+ clonotypes were among the top 10 CD8+ clonotypes and accounted for about 1.0-8% of CD8+ T cells. Whether the expanded NKG2C-expressing T cell clones were specific for HCMV antigens remained unclear.

HCMV-specific IgG was detected in serum with a commercial ELISA kit to determine HCMV serostatus. Peripheral blood mononuclear cells were isolated from blood by Ficoll density gradient centrifugation. In the case of this clonotype: No cognate antigen has been identified for it.

TCRdb names Illumina HiSeq 2000 as the instrument used. The TCR beta cDNA libraries were made using 5'RACE template switching, a step that added both a universal primer site and unique molecular identifiers. Priming for cDNA synthesis came from the TCR beta constant segment, and two successive PCR amplification steps followed. Per the source publication's procedure: MIGEC was used to demultiplex reads and group reads by UMI, and MiTCR was used to assemble and quantify clonotypes. To exclude erroneous sequences, any TCR cDNA sequence not supported by at least two reads was discarded. The tcR package was used for downstream repertoire analysis, and clonotypes were matched between fractions using CDR3 nucleotide sequence together with V segment. Antigen specificity was annotated against VDJdb with VDJmatch, allowing one amino acid substitution in CDR3. TCRdb reprocessed the reads and lists each CDR3 protein sequence as a single entry, with no DNA. The V and J calls were not made by the authors but by TCRdb's processing. For this sample, the table gives roughly 380,000 distinct CDR3 sequences. Roughly 5.2% of the sample is taken by the ten largest.

The sequenced sample was blood T cells: a sorted CD56 or NKG2C T cell subset, CD4+ or CD8+ T cells, or bulk PBMC T cells (not recorded which). The clonotype was recovered from a man aged 18-69 years in good health.

The CDR3 region: CSAGQQSYEQYF. The rearranged chain carries TRBV20-1 and TRBJ2-7. The cysteine opens and the phenylalanine closes a CDR3 of 12 amino acids. This entry has no DNA. The germline V gene encodes CDR1 DFQATT and CDR2 SNEGSKA (reference sequence).